This T cell receptor (beta chain) was observed in a study of T cell changes during pregnancy in multiple sclerosis. Looked up from germline, CDR1 is KGHSH and CDR2 is LQKENI. V was clipped by 3 bases and J by 5 bases; unmatched bases: 7. This CDR3 contains 15 residues. Sequenced by immunoSEQ multiplex PCR; TCRdb stores in-frame clones only, minus some. The data show about 80,000 clones, 90% to 95% seen once. The receptor was derived from a female donor with multiple sclerosis, enrolled in a pregnancy study. J is TRBJ1-1 and V is TRBV18, with 9 bases identical to TRBD1. The material was peripheral blood, obtained before pregnancy. DNA of the CDR3: TGTGCCAGCTCACCTAGACAGGGGGTGAGAACTGAAGCTTTCTTT. Translation gives CASSPRQGVRTEAFF.